This is a list of T cell receptor beta chains from one sample in a study of early stage breast cancer tumors. This table comes from immunoSEQ multiplex PCR, and its TCRdb copy is limited to in-frame clones, with some not included. The repertoire holds tens of thousands of clones, 72% seen once, with approximately 35% in the top ten. What was sequenced was blood. These receptors were obtained from a person between 50 and 60 years old with breast cancer. Each CDR3 is given with its conserved first and last residue. A D gene is named only where the DNA matches it firmly. Clone size is stated in some rows and not others, as once, few, many or a class when expanded.

D: TRBD2
size: -
J: TRBJ2-7
V: TRBV4-1
DNA: TGCGCCAGCAGCCAGTTTACTAGCGGGCAGGCCTCCTACGAGCAGTACTTC
CDR3: CASSQFTSGQASYEQYF

D: -
size: -
J: TRBJ2-7
V: TRBV6-5
DNA: TGTGCCAGCAGACACGACAGCGCAAACTCCTACGAGCAGTACTTC
CDR3: CASRHDSANSYEQYF

D: -
size: -
J: TRBJ1-5
V: TRBV9
DNA: TGTGCCAGCAGCAGGGGAGGTGGTTATCAGCCCCAGCATTTT
CDR3: CASSRGGGYQPQHF

D: -
size: -
J: TRBJ2-7
V: TRBV5-1
DNA: TGCGCCAGCAGCCTATTGGACGAGCAGTACTTC
CDR3: CASSLLDEQYF

D: -
size: -
J: TRBJ2-1
V: TRBV30
DNA: TGTGCCTGGAGTGAGGCGGGACGGGGCCTATGGGAGCAGTTCTTC
CDR3: CAWSEAGRGLWEQFF

D: -
size: -
J: TRBJ2-1
V: TRBV11-3
DNA: TGTGCCAGCAGCTTAGATCCTGGCAGGAATGAGCAGTTCTTC
CDR3: CASSLDPGRNEQFF

D: -
size: -
J: TRBJ1-1
V: TRBV6-4
DNA: TGTGCCAGCAGTGAACAGAAGAACACTGAAGCTTTCTTT
CDR3: CASSEQKNTEAFF

D: TRBD2
size: -
J: TRBJ2-2
V: TRBV5-1
DNA: TGCGCCAGCTGGGCCGGGGGGAGTCCGACCGGGGAGCTGTTTTTT
CDR3: CASWAGGSPTGELFF

D: TRBD1
size: -
J: TRBJ2-3
V: TRBV5-6
DNA: TGTGCCAGCAGCTTGGACAGGGGGATCACAGATACGCAGTATTTT
CDR3: CASSLDRGITDTQYF

D: TRBD1
size: -
J: TRBJ2-2
V: TRBV2
DNA: TGTGCCAGCAGTGAAGCCGGACAGGGAACCGGGGAGCTGTTTTTT
CDR3: CASSEAGQGTGELFF

D: TRBD1
size: -
J: TRBJ2-7
V: TRBV2
DNA: TGTGCCAGCAAATCCGGGACAGGGACCTACGAGCAGTACTTC
CDR3: CASKSGTGTYEQYF

D: -
size: -
J: TRBJ1-1
V: TRBV2
DNA: TGTGCCAGCACTGAAGCTTTCTTT
CDR3: CASTEAFF

D: -
size: -
J: TRBJ1-5
V: TRBV12-5
DNA: TGTGCTAGTGCCAACACCCGAGCCCTGAATCAGCCCCAGCATTTT
CDR3: CASANTRALNQPQHF

D: -
size: -
J: TRBJ1-1
V: TRBV7-3
DNA: TGTGCCAGCAGCTTGGTCACAGGAGCCGAAGCTTTCTTT
CDR3: CASSLVTGAEAFF

D: -
size: few
J: TRBJ1-1
V: TRBV5-1
DNA: TGCGCCAGCAGCTTGGACCCTGGAAACACTGAAGCTTTCTTT
CDR3: CASSLDPGNTEAFF

D: -
size: -
J: TRBJ2-7
V: TRBV27
DNA: TGTGCCAGCAGTTCCCGAAACGGGTACGGGGAGCAGTACTTC
CDR3: CASSSRNGYGEQYF

D: TRBD1
size: -
J: TRBJ2-7
V: TRBV7-2
DNA: TGTGCCAGCAGCTCGGGACAGGGGCACTACGAGCAGTACTTC
CDR3: CASSSGQGHYEQYF

D: TRBD2
size: few
J: TRBJ2-2
V: TRBV19
DNA: TGTGCCAGTAGTATCGGCGGGAGCAGGACCGGGGAGCTGTTTTTT
CDR3: CASSIGGSRTGELFF

D: -
size: -
J: TRBJ2-7
V: TRBV7-8
DNA: TGTGCCAGCAGCCTGACTAGATCCTACGAGCAGTACTTC
CDR3: CASSLTRSYEQYF

D: -
size: -
J: TRBJ2-3
V: TRBV7-6
DNA: TGTGCCAGCAGTCCAACAGGGCATACGCAGTATTTT
CDR3: CASSPTGHTQYF

D: -
size: -
J: TRBJ2-6
V: TRBV7-3
DNA: TGTGCCAGCAGCTCAAGTGGGGGTATGGGCTCTGGGGCCAACGTCCTGACTTTC
CDR3: CASSSSGGMGSGANVLTF

D: TRBD1
size: -
J: TRBJ2-7
V: TRBV4-3
DNA: TGCGCCAGCAGCCAAACCCCGACAGGGCAAAGCTACGAGCAGTACTTC
CDR3: CASSQTPTGQSYEQYF

D: -
size: -
J: TRBJ1-5
V: TRBV19
DNA: TGTGCCAGTAGCGGCGGGGGGCCCTTTCCTAATTTT
CDR3: CASSGGGPFPNF

D: -
size: -
J: TRBJ1-1
V: TRBV10-3
DNA: TGTGCCATCAGTGCGAACACGAACACTGAAGCTTTCTTT
CDR3: CAISANTNTEAFF

D: -
size: -
J: TRBJ1-1
V: TRBV7-3
DNA: TGTGCCAGCAGTTCACACCGGAACACTGAAGCTTTCTTT
CDR3: CASSSHRNTEAFF

D: -
size: -
J: TRBJ2-3
V: TRBV27
DNA: TGTGCCAGCAGTTACACCCCAGGGACAGATACGCAGTATTTT
CDR3: CASSYTPGTDTQYF

D: TRBD1
size: once
J: TRBJ1-4
V: TRBV27
DNA: TGTGCCAGCAGTTTATGGGGAATCGGGACAGGGGGCGCGGGTAATGAAAAACTGTTTTTT
CDR3: CASSLWGIGTGGAGNEKLFF